The subject of this entry is one T cell receptor (beta chain). The antigen it binds to is not known. The record has no base qualities; no much larger clone is one base away. Collaborating institutions collected whole blood in K2EDTA tubes following their own protocols. For TCRbeta analysis, collaborators shipped samples as frozen whole blood, isolated PBMCs, or DNA extracted from either of those sample types. The sample originates from a study of blood T cell repertoires in COVID-19 (dated by TCRdb to about 2020). Looking at the study overall: Samples covering the acute and convalescent phases of COVID-19 were provided by collaborators in the United States, Italy and Spain. The prospective study material was composed of cDNA or gDNA derived from T cells, B-cell-depleted T cells, or PBMCs. Subjects who had been exposed to COVID-19, were actively infected with it, or had recovered from it provided the deeply sampled blood TCRbeta repertoires that made up the dataset. The repertoires were released in a freely available public database meant as a resource for research on the immune response to SARS-CoV-2. Samples were obtained from the ongoing ImmuneRACE study (first 160 participants) and from about 1,300 subjects provided by 6 global collaborators. The sample metadata nearly always contained a de-identified subject ID, COVID-19 status, age in years and sex. HLA class I and class II types, where available, came from metadata supplied by the sample provider rather than from assay-based typing. What the study reported, not specific to this receptor: The quantity of clinical and demographic metadata differed by source and by participant and was supplied without curation.

Ends trimmed: V by 3 bases, J by 4 bases; bases unmatched to a gene: 3. The CDR1 and CDR2 encoded by the germline V gene are SGHTS and YDEGEE. The CDR3 holds 13 amino acids from the cysteine to the phenylalanine. Only the CDR3 region is kept as DNA, spanning 39 bases read in frame from base 1. TCRbeta CDR3 regions were amplified from genomic DNA using the immunoSEQ Assay, a bias-controlled multiplex PCR. As for how the authors treated the data: The number of nucleated cells in each sample was estimated from the amplification of reference gene primers within the assay. To quantify the absolute abundance of each unique TCRbeta CDR3 rearrangement, sequence reads were collapsed and filtered. For each sample, productive Simpson clonality was calculated as the square root of Simpson's diversity index across productive rearrangements. The table was pulled from immuneACCESS by TCRdb, which kept in-frame rearrangements only. Such tables lose some clones; where checked, under half of the loss comes from unresolved V genes, and the rest has no known cause. D and trimming were read from the DNA, whereas the V and J calls and clone size are those reported in that table. Here the sample has fewer than 55,000 clones; around nine tenths occur a single time. 7.5% to 10% of the sample belongs to the ten largest clones.

This sequence uses TRBV5-8 and TRBJ2-7; 8 bases in the junction line up with TRBD1. The specimen sequenced was peripheral blood. The origin of this receptor is a man aged 80 or over with active or convalescent COVID-19. The nucleotide sequence reads TGTGCCAGCAGCTCGCGACAGGGGTACGAGCAGTACTTC. It translates as CASSSRQGYEQYF.